This passage covers 18 T cell receptor beta chains from one sample sequenced in a study of cytomegalovirus exposure and HLA in healthy donors. PCR was performed using 60 Vbeta and 13 Jbeta primers. Sequencing used immunoSEQ multiplex PCR; TCRdb keeps in-frame clones, though not all of them. This sample has some 120,000 clones; 80% occur once, and the top ten carry about 9.2%. The sample consisted of PBMCs. These receptors originate from a man younger than 40 in good health and CMV-seropositive.

The chain links TRBV4-1 to TRBJ1-6, with 8 bases fitting TRBD1. The CDR3 is 15 residues long. J lost 13 bases, V lost 3 bases, and 11 bases had no gene match. The germline CDR1 and CDR2 sequences are MGHRA and YSYEKL. The DNA of the CDR3 is TGCGCCAGCAGCCACACAGGGGGGATAGAGTGGCCCCTCCACTTT. Translated: CASSHTGGIEWPLHF.

This clone was found once. The rearrangement joins TRBV9 to TRBJ2-3; maybe TRBD1 (6 bases). Germline V gene data show CDR1 as SGDLS and CDR2 as YYNGEE. This CDR3 has 15 amino acids. Trimming shortened V by 0 bases and J by 6 bases, and 14 bases separated the two germline ends. CDR3: CASSVGAITGDTQYF. The CDR3 nucleotides are TGTGCCAGCAGCGTAGGCGCTATAACAGGGGATACGCAGTATTTT.

J is TRBJ2-3 and V is TRBV13, with 9 bases matching TRBD1. Per germline, CDR1 PRHDT and CDR2 FYEKMQ (reference sequence). J gave up 2 bases and V 5 bases, and 5 bases lay outside the gene matches. The CDR3 runs to 15 residues. The CDR3 protein is CASSQQGAHTDTQYF. DNA for the CDR3: TGTGCCAGCAGCCAACAGGGGGCCCACACAGATACGCAGTATTTT. Complete variable domain (other parts from reference TRBV13 and TRBJ2-3): AAGVIQSPRHLIKEKRETATLKCYPIPRHDTVYWYQQGPGQDPQFLISFYEKMQSDKGSIPDRFSAQQFSDYHSELNMSSLELGDSALYFCASSQQGAHTDTQYFGPGTRLTVL.

The chain has TRBV11-2 and TRBJ1-3; no reliable D call. This CDR3 contains 12 residues. CDR1 and CDR2 from the germline V gene are SGHAT and FQNNGV. The ends were cut back, 5 bases at V and 0 bases at J, with 2 bases in the middle. This chain's CDR3 is CASSLSGNTIYF. As DNA, the CDR3 is TGTGCCAGCAGCCTCTCTGGAAACACCATATATTTT.

The rearrangement links TRBV7-3 to TRBJ2-7, with 14 bases aligning to TRBD2. The CDR3 sequence is 15 residues long. Germline V lookup: CDR1 SGHTA, CDR2 FQGTGA. Trimming at V came to 5 bases and at J to 5 bases, leaving 5 bases not matched to a gene. The CDR3 DNA reads TGTGCCAGCAGCCCGGGGACTAGCGGGGGCAACGAGCAGTACTTC. It is translated as CASSPGTSGGNEQYF.

Regarding this clone: Additional DNA sequences in this sample encode the identical CDR3. The rearrangement uses TRBV5-4 and TRBJ1-2; maybe TRBD1 (6 bases). From germline, CDR1 is SGHNT and CDR2 YYREEE (reference sequence). CDR3 size: 12 residues. The germline V and J ends were trimmed by 3 bases and 4 bases, with 7 bases remaining between them. The CDR3 sequence: CASSSDSYGYTF. In nucleotides, the CDR3 is TGTGCCAGCAGCTCGGACAGCTATGGCTACACCTTC.

The chain links TRBV5-1 to TRBJ2-5; perhaps TRBD1 as D (5 bases). Germline V CDR1 and CDR2: SGHRS, YFSETQ. V lost 5 bases and J lost 0, with 8 bases in between. This CDR3 comprises 13 residues. The CDR3 DNA is TGCGCCAGCAGTCCACAGGACCAAGAGACCCAGTACTTC. Encoded protein: CASSPQDQETQYF.

This chain links TRBV27 with TRBJ2-3, with 11 bases that match TRBD1. Trimming cost V 5 bases and J 11 bases; bases outside gene matches: 3. The CDR3 is 12 amino acids. Germline assignment: CDR1 MNHEY and CDR2 SMNVEV (reference sequence). The chain's CDR3 is CASSPGTGGQYF. CDR3 sequence (DNA): TGTGCCAGCAGTCCCGGGACAGGGGGGCAGTATTTT.

This chain links TRBV7-8 with TRBJ2-4; the match to TRBD2 covers 7 bases. Germline V CDR1 and CDR2: SGHVS, FQNEAQ. With 1 base clipped from V and 3 bases from J, the junction kept 3 bases outside the gene matches. The CDR3 runs 15 residues. The CDR3 loop reads CASSLVGGGKNIQYF. The CDR3 DNA reads TGTGCCAGCAGCTTAGTGGGGGGGGGCAAAAACATTCAGTACTTC.

This clone was seen only once. The rearrangement uses TRBV10-1 and TRBJ2-3; 7 positions agree with TRBD1. The J segment lost 6 bases and the V segment lost 2 bases, leaving 5 bases of the junction unmatched. The CDR3 loop spans 14 amino acids. Per germline, CDR1 WNHNN and CDR2 SYGVQD (reference sequence). This CDR3 reads CASSEEGAVDTQYF. In DNA form, the CDR3 reads TGCGCCAGCAGTGAGGAGGGGGCGGTGGATACGCAGTATTTT.

The rearrangement joins TRBV4-1 to TRBJ1-1; possible D gene TRBD1, 6 bases. CDR3 length: 13 amino acids. Trimming pared 1 base from V and 5 bases from J, leaving 8 bases between. CDR1 MGHRA and CDR2 YSYEKL come from the germline V gene. CDR3 in DNA: TGCGCCAGCAGCCAAGTACAGGGAACTGAAGCTTTCTTT. Translating gives CASSQVQGTEAFF.

This chain uses TRBV5-1 with TRBJ2-1; D might be TRBD2 (7 bases). Germline values: CDR1 SGHRS, CDR2 YFSETQ. The CDR3 covers 17 residues. V was clipped by 4 bases and J by 0 bases, with 17 bases between them. The CDR3: CASSHWGGGSSYNEQFF. The DNA of the CDR3 is TGCGCCAGCAGCCATTGGGGGGGCGGGAGCTCCTACAATGAGCAGTTCTTC. The variable domain in full, completed from reference TRBV5-1 and TRBJ2-1, reads KAGVTQTPRYLIKTRGQQVTLSCSPISGHRSVSWYQQTPGQGLQFLFEYFSETQRNKGNFPGRFSGRQFSNSRSEMNVSTLELGDSALYLCASSHWGGGSSYNEQFFGPGTRLTVL.

This chain uses TRBV5-1 with TRBJ1-2, with TRBD1 matching 8 bases. Trimming took 5 bases from V and 1 from J; bases not matched to a gene: 4. There are 14 residues in the CDR3. CDR1 and CDR2 (germline): SGHRS, YFSETQ. In nucleotides, the CDR3 is TGCGCCAGCAGACAGGGGGACAGTAACTATGGCTACACCTTC. Its protein is CASRQGDSNYGYTF.

This rearrangement joins TRBV21-1 to TRBJ2-7; the D call TRBD2 from the table was never checked on the DNA. TRBV21-1 is recorded as a pseudogene. This CDR3 contains 14 residues. The CDR3 sequence is CASGPATSIYEQYF. CDR3 DNA sequence: TGTGCCAGCGGCCCAGCGACCTCCATCTACGAGCAGTACTTC.

CDR3: CASSPDSQETQYF. For the CDR3, the DNA is TGTGCCAGCTCACCCGACAGTCAAGAGACCCAGTACTTC. This chain links TRBV18 with TRBJ2-5, with D tentatively TRBD1 (5 bases). The V end lost 3 bases, the J end lost 2 bases, and 7 bases lay between the germline ends. CDR1 is KGHSH and CDR2 is LQKENI in the germline V gene. The CDR3 contains 13 residues.

The chain links TRBV10-2 to TRBJ2-1; 9 bases align to TRBD2. Per germline, CDR1 WSHSY and CDR2 SAAADI. Unmatched junction bases numbered 7, after V lost 5 bases and J lost 8 bases. The length of the CDR3 is 14 residues. CDR3 loop: CASSRAGGQDEQFF. Written as DNA, the CDR3 is TGCGCCAGCAGTCGTGCGGGGGGGCAGGATGAGCAGTTCTTC.

The chain is built from TRBV6-5 and TRBJ2-7, with D maybe TRBD2 (6 bases). Trimming shortened V by 10 bases and J by 2 bases, and 18 bases separated the two germline ends. This CDR3 has 14 residues. From germline, CDR1 is MNHEY and CDR2 SVGAGI. CDR3 amino acids: CATGETPTAYEQYF. The CDR3 DNA sequence: TGTGCCACGGGGGAAACACCTACGGCCTACGAGCAGTACTTC.

The table lists this clone with a few counts. The genes are TRBV7-3 and TRBJ1-1, with a tentative D call TRBD1 (5 bases). V shed 3 bases and J shed 2 bases, with 10 bases lying between them. Germline lookup yields CDR1 SGHTA and CDR2 FQGTGA. CDR3 length: 14 amino acids. The CDR3 nucleotides are TGTGCCAGCAGCTTGGGACTAACAAACACTGAAGCTTTCTTT. Residues: CASSLGLTNTEAFF. The entire variable domain, with the rest obtained from reference TRBV7-3 and TRBJ1-1, is as follows: GAGVSQTPSNKVTEKGKYVELRCDPISGHTALYWYRQSLGQGPEFLIYFQGTGAADDSGLPNDRFFAVRPEGSVSTLKIQRTERGDSAVYLCASSLGLTNTEAFFGQGTRLTVV.